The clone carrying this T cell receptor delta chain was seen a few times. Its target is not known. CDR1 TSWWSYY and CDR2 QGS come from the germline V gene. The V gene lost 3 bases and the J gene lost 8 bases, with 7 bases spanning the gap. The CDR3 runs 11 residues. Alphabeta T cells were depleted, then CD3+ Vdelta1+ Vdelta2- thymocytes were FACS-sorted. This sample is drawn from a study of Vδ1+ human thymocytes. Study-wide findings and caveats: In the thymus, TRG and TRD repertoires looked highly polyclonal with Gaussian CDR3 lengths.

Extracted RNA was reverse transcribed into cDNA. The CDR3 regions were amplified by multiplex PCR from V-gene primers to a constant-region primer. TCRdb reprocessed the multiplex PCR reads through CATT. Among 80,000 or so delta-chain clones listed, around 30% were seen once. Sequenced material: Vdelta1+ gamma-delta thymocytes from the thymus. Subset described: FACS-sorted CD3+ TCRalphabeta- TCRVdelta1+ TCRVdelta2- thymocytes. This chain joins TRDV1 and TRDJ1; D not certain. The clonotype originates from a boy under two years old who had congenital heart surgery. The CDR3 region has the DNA TGTGCTCTTGGGGATGGGTCGAAACTCATCTTT. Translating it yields CALGDGSKLIF.